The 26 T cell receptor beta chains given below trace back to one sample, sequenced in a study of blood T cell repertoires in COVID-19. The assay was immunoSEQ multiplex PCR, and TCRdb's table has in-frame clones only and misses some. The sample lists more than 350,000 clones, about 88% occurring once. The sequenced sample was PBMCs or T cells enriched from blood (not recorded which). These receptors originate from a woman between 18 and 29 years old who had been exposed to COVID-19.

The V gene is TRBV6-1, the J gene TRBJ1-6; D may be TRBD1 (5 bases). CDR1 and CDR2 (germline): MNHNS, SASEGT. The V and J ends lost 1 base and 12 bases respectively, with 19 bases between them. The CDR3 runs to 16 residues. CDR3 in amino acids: CASSEVGRTGVEPLHF. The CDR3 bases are TGTGCCAGCAGTGAAGTCGGCAGAACGGGGGTCGAACCCCTCCACTTT.

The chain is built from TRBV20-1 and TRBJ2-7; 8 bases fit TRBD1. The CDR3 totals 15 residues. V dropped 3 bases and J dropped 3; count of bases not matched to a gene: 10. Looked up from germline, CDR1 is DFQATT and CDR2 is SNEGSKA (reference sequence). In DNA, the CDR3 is TGCAGTGCTAGTGATGACAGGGGATGGTTCTACGAGCAGTACTTC. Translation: CSASDDRGWFYEQYF.

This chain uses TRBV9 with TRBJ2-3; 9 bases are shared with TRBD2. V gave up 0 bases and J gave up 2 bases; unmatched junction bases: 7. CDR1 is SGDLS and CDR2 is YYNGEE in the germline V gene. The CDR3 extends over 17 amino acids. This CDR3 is CASSVDLAGSTTDTQYF. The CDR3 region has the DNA TGTGCCAGCAGCGTAGATCTAGCGGGGTCTACCACAGATACGCAGTATTTT.

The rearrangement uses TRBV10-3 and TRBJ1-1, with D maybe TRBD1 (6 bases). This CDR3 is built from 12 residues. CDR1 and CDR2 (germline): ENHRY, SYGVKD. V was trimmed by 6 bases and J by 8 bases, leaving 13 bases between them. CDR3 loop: CAISQTGREAFF. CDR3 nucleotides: TGTGCCATCAGCCAAACAGGGAGAGAAGCTTTCTTT.

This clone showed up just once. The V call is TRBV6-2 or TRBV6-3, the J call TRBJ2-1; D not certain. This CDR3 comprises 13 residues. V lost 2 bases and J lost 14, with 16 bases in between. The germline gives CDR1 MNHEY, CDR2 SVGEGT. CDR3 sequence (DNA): TGTGCCAGCAGTTACCTCGAGGCGTCCGAGGAGTTCTTC. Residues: CASSYLEASEEFF.

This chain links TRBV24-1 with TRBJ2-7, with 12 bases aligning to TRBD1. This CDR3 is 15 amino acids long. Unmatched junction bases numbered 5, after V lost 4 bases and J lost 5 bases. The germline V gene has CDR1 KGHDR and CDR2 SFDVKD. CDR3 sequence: CATSDPGQGAHEQYF. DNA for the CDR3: TGTGCCACCAGTGACCCGGGACAGGGGGCCCACGAGCAGTACTTC.

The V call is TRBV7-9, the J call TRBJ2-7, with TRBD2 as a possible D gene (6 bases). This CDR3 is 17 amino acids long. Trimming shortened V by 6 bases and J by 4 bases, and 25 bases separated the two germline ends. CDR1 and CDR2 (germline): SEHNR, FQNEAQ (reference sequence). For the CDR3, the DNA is TGTGCCAGCAGACCACGGGACTCCCAGTATGCGGGGTACGAGCAGTACTTC. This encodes CASRPRDSQYAGYEQYF.

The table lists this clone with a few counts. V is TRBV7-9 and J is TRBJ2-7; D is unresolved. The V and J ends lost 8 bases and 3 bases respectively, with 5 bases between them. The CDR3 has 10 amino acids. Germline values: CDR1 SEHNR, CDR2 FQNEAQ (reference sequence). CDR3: CASAGYEQYF. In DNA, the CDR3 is TGTGCCAGCGCCGGCTACGAGCAGTACTTC.

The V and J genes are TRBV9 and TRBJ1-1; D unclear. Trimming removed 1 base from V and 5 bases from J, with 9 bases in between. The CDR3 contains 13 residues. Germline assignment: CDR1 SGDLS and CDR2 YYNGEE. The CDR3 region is CASSVLPGTEAFF. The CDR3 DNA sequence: TGTGCCAGCAGCGTATTACCGGGGACTGAAGCTTTCTTT.

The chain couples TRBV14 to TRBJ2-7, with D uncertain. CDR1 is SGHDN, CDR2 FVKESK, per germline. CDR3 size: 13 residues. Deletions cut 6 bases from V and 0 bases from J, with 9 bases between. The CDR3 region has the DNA TGTGCCAGCAGTCAGGTTCTCTCCTACGAGCAGTACTTC. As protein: CASSQVLSYEQYF.

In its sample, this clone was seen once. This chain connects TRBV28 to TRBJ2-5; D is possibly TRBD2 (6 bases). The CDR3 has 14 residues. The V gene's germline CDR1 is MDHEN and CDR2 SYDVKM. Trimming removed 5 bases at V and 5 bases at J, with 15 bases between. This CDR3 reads CASSLEASVETQYF. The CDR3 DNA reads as TGTGCCAGCAGTCTGGAGGCTAGCGTGGAGACCCAGTACTTC.

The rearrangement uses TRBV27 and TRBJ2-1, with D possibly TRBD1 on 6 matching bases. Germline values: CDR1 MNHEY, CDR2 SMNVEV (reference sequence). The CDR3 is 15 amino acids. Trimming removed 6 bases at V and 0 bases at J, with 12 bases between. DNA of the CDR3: TGTGCCAGCAGAATACAGGACAGCTCCTACAATGAGCAGTTCTTC. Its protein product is CASRIQDSSYNEQFF.

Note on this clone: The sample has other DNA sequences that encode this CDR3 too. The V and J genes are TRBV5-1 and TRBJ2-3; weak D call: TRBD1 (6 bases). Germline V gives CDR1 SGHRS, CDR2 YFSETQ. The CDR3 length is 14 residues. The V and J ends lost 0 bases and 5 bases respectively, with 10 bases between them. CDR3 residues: CASSLDRVGDTQYF. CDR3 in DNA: TGCGCCAGCAGCTTGGACAGGGTCGGAGATACGCAGTATTTT.

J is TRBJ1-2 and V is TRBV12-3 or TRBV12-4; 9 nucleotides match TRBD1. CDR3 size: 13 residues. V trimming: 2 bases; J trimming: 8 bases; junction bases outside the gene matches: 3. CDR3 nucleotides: TGTGCCAGCAGTTTAAGGACAGGGGTGGGCTACACCTTC. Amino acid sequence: CASSLRTGVGYTF.

This CDR3 is CASSEPSSSYNEQFF. CDR3 nucleotides: TGTGCCAGCAGCGAACCTTCCAGCTCCTACAATGAGCAGTTCTTC. The chain carries TRBV28 and TRBJ2-1, with unresolved D. Germline V gene data show CDR1 as MDHEN and CDR2 as SYDVKM. The CDR3 has 15 residues. Trimming left V 6 bases short and J 0 bases short, with 12 bases between.

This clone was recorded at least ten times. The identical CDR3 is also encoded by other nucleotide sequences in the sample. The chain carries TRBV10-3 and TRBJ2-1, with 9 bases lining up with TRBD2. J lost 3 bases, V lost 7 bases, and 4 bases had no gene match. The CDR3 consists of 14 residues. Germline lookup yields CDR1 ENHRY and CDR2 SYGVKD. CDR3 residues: CAIMRGGSYNEQFF. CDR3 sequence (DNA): TGTGCCATCATGCGGGGGGGTAGCTACAATGAGCAGTTCTTC.

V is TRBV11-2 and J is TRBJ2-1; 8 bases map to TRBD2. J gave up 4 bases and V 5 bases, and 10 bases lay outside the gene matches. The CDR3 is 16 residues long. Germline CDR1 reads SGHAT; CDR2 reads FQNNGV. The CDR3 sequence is CASSPSWVAGYNEQFF. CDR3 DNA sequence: TGTGCCAGCAGCCCCAGTTGGGTAGCGGGGTACAATGAGCAGTTCTTC.

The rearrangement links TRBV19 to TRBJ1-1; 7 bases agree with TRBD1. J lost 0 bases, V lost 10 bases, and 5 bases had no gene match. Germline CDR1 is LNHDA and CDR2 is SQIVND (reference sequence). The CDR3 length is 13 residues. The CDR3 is CAIRQGLNTEAFF. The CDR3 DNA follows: TGTGCCATTAGACAGGGTCTGAACACTGAAGCTTTCTTT.

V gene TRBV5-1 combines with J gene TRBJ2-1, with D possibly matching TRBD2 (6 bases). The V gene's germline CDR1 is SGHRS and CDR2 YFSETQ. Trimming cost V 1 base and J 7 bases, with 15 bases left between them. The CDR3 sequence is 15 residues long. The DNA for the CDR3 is TGCGCCAGCAGCTTGTCGGGGGTCTACCTAAATGAGCAGTTCTTC. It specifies CASSLSGVYLNEQFF.

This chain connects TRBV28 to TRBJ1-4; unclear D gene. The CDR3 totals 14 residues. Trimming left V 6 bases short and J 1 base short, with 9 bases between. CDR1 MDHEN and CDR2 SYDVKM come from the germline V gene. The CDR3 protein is CASSVQLTNEKLFF. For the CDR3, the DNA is TGTGCCAGCAGCGTACAGCTAACTAATGAAAAACTGTTTTTT.

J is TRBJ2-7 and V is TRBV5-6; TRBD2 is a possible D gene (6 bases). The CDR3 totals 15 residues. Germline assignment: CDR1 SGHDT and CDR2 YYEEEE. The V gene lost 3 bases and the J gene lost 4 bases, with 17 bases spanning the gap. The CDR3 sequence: CASSSIGEVVYEQYF. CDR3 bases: TGTGCCAGCAGCTCGATTGGGGAGGTGGTATACGAGCAGTACTTC.

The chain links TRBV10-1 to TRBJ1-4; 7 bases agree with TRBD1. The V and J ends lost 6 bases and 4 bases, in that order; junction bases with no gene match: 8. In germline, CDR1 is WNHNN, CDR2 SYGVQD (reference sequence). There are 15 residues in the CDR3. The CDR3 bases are TGCGCCAGCAGCGGAGACAGGGTCCGTAATGAAAAACTGTTTTTT. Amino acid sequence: CASSGDRVRNEKLFF.

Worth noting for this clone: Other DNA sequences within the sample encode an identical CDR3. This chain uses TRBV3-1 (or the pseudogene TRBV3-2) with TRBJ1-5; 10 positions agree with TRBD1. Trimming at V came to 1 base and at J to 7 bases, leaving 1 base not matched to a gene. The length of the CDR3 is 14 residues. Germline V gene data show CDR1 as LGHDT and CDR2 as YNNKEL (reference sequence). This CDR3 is CASSQGTGGQPQHF. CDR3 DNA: TGTGCCAGCAGCCAAGGGACAGGGGGGCAGCCCCAGCATTTT.

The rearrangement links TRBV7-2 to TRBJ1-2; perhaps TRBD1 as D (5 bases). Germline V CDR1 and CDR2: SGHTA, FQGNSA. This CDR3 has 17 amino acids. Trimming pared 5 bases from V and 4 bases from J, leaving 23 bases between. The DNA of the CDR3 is TGTGCCAGCAGCCCGAGCGGGGACTCAGGGAGGGCCTATGGCTACACCTTC. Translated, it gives CASSPSGDSGRAYGYTF.

The CDR3 here is CASSLGTNDNEQFF. In nucleotides, the CDR3 is TGCGCCAGCAGCTTGGGGACAAACGACAATGAGCAGTTCTTC. This chain connects TRBV5-1 to TRBJ2-1, with a possible D match to TRBD1 (5 bases). Germline lookup yields CDR1 SGHRS and CDR2 YFSETQ. Trimming took off 0 bases at V and 5 bases at J, with 9 bases between the two ends. CDR3 length: 14 residues.

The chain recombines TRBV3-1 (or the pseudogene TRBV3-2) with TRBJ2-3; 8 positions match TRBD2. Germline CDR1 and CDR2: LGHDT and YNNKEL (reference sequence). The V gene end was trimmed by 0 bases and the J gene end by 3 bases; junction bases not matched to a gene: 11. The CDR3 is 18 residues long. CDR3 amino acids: CASSQDGYAGGVTDTQYF. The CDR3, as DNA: TGTGCCAGCAGCCAAGATGGGTACGCGGGAGGAGTGACAGATACGCAGTATTTT.